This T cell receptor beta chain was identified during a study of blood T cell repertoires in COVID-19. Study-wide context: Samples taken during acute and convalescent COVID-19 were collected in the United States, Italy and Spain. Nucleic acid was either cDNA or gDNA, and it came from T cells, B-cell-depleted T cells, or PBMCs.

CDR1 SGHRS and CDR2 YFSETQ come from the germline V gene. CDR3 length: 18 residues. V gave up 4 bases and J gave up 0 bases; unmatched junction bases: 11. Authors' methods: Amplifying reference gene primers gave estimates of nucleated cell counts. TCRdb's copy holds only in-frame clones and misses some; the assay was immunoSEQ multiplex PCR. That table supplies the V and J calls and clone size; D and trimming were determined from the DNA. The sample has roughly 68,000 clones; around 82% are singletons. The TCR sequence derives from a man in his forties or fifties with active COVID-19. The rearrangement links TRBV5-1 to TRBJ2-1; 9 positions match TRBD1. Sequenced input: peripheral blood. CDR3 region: CASSPYGGQGFSYNEQFF. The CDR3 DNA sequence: TGCGCCAGCAGCCCCTACGGGGGACAGGGATTCTCCTACAATGAGCAGTTCTTC.